These 21 T cell receptor beta chains were sequenced from one sample in a study of identical twins. MiXCR, applied by TCRdb to the 5' RACE reads, yields one record per CDR3 protein. Among some 1,700,000 distinct CDR3 sequences, around 33% were seen once, and the ten largest hold about 0.3%. Sequences were obtained from cord blood. All receptors come from a newborn girl in good health.

In its sample, this clonotype was seen a few times. The V and J genes are TRBV28 and TRBJ2-5; 11 bases are a match to TRBD2. This CDR3 is 16 amino acids long. Germline assignment: CDR1 MDHEN and CDR2 SYDVKM. After removal of 4 bases from V and 5 bases from J, the junction contained 9 bases not matched to a gene. The CDR3 sequence is CASSSMILAGGETQYF. For the CDR3, the DNA is TGTGCCAGCAGTTCCATGATTTTAGCGGGAGGGGAGACCCAGTACTTC.

As for this clonotype: A read error may explain this, as a much larger clone is one base away. The genes are TRBV28 and TRBJ2-7; D call uncertain. Germline V gene data show CDR1 as MDHEN and CDR2 as SYDVKM. The CDR3 is 13 residues long. CDR3 bases: TGTGCCAGCAGTCCTTGGACGGGCTACGAGCAGTCCTTC. Residues: CASSPWTGYEQSF.

V is TRBV27 and J is TRBJ2-5; 8 bases line up with TRBD2. CDR3 length: 15 amino acids. The V gene's germline CDR1 is MNHEY and CDR2 SMNVEV (reference sequence). V lost 6 bases and J lost 11; bases outside the gene matches: 17. Written as DNA, the CDR3 is TGTGCCAGCAGCACTCCGGGACTAGGGTTCTATGAGCAGTACTTC. It specifies CASSTPGLGFYEQYF.

The chain employs TRBV20-1 and TRBJ1-4; D is unclear. Germline V CDR1 and CDR2: DFQATT, SNEGSKA (reference sequence). Trimming removed 3 bases from V and 3 bases from J, with 11 bases in between. CDR3 length equals 14 residues. The CDR3 coding sequence is TGCAGTGCTAGGGGTTTGGCGGCTAATGAAAAACTGTTTTTT. This sequence encodes CSARGLAANEKLFF.

This clonotype was seen more than once but under ten times. The V gene is TRBV9, the J gene TRBJ2-2; maybe TRBD1 (5 bases). V lost 0 bases to trimming and J lost 7 bases, with 13 bases between them. CDR3 length: 15 amino acids. Germline assignment: CDR1 SGDLS and CDR2 YYNGEE. The CDR3 DNA reads as TGTGCCAGCAGCGTAGATACCACAGGCGACGGGGAGCTGTTTTTT. It yields the protein CASSVDTTGDGELFF.

The V gene is TRBV12-3 or TRBV12-4, the J gene TRBJ1-4, with D perhaps TRBD1 (5 bases). The CDR3 length is 16 residues. The V end lost 3 bases, the J end lost 5 bases, and 16 bases lay between the germline ends. CDR3: CASSLGRALRNEKLFF. CDR3 bases: TGTGCCAGCAGTTTGGGCAGGGCTCTTAGAAATGAAAAACTGTTTTTT.

With regard to this clonotype: One end of the junction does not line up with germline, which may come from a read error. The rearrangement joins TRBV24-1 to TRBJ2-1; TRBD1 matches 10 bases. Germline assignment: CDR1 KGHDR and CDR2 SFDVKD. The CDR3 runs to 18 residues. The CDR3 is CATSETRQGAASYSEQFF. CDR3 sequence (DNA): TGTGCCACCAGTGAGACGCGACAGGGGGCGGCCTCCTACAGTGAGCAGTTCTTC.

This clonotype was observed a handful of times. The J gene is TRBJ1-5, the V gene TRBV27; the D is unclear. CDR1 and CDR2 from the germline V gene are MNHEY and SMNVEV (reference sequence). The CDR3 runs to 17 residues. V was pared by 0 bases and J by 2 bases, with 14 bases between. CDR3 sequence (DNA): TGTGCCAGCAGTTTATCGCCCAGGCCTTGGGGCAATCAGCCCCAGCATTTT. Translated: CASSLSPRPWGNQPQHF.

The V gene is TRBV12-5, the J gene TRBJ2-1; tentatively, D is TRBD1 (5 bases). The germline CDR1 and CDR2 sequences are LGHNT and FRNRAP. V dropped 6 bases and J dropped 4 bases, with 10 bases sitting between them. This CDR3 has 13 residues. The CDR3 sequence is CASGNRQYNEQFF. The CDR3 DNA reads as TGTGCTAGTGGCAATCGACAGTACAATGAGCAGTTCTTC.

This clonotype was observed a few times. The rearrangement uses TRBV20-1 and TRBJ2-1; 11 bases are shared with TRBD2. After removal of 0 bases from V and 8 bases from J, the junction contained 6 bases not matched to a gene. Germline CDR1 and CDR2: DFQATT and SNEGSKA (reference sequence). The CDR3 contains 15 residues. CDR3 residues: CSARETSGRGDEQFF. Here the CDR3 DNA reads TGCAGTGCTAGAGAAACTAGCGGGAGAGGGGATGAGCAGTTCTTC.

This clonotype has a count of ten or more. A much larger clone lies one base from this, so it may be a read error. This chain connects TRBV7-9 to TRBJ2-1; D is unresolved. This CDR3 has 12 residues. The germline V gene encodes CDR1 SEHNR and CDR2 FQNEAQ (reference sequence). Trimming took 2 bases from V and 5 from J, leaving 4 bases between them. CDR3 protein: CASSLSHNEQFF. The DNA of the CDR3 is TGTGCCAGCAGCTTATCCCACAATGAGCAGTTCTTC. Filled out from reference TRBV7-9 and TRBJ2-1, the complete variable domain reads DTGVSQNPRHKITKRGQNVTFRCDPISEHNRLYWYRQTLGQGPEFLTYFQNEAQLEKSRLLSDRFSAERPKGSFSTLEIQRTEQGDSAMYLCASSLSHNEQFFGPGTRLTVL.

In the case of this clonotype: The germline gene is not matched at one end of the junction; a read error may be the cause. V gene TRBV4-1 combines with J gene TRBJ2-5; D is ambiguous. Germline CDR1 is MGHRA and CDR2 is YSYEKL. This CDR3 is 13 amino acids long. CDR3 region: CASSLTRKETRYF. CDR3 DNA sequence: TGCGCCAGCAGCCTTACACGAAAAGAGACCCGGTACTTC.

This clonotype was counted a few times. The rearrangement links TRBV12-3 or TRBV12-4 to TRBJ2-1; D tentatively reads TRBD1 or TRBD2 (6 bases each). V lost 8 bases and J lost 0, with 14 bases in between. There are 15 residues in the CDR3. The CDR3 sequence: CASLGAGSSYNEQFF. CDR3 coding DNA: TGTGCCAGCCTGGGGGCCGGGAGCTCCTACAATGAGCAGTTCTTC.

V usage is TRBV21-1 and J usage is TRBJ2-3; TRBD1 is the table's D call, not checked against the DNA. TRBV21-1 is classified as a pseudogene. The CDR3 has 16 residues. DNA for the CDR3: TGTGCCAGCAGCAAAAAGGGGAGACGGGGCACAGATACGCAGTATTTT. It yields the protein CASSKKGRRGTDTQYF.

The chain carries TRBV20-1 and TRBJ1-4, with D possibly being TRBD1 (5 bases). The V and J ends lost 5 bases and 5 bases respectively, with 15 bases between them. Germline V lookup: CDR1 DFQATT, CDR2 SNEGSKA (reference sequence). The CDR3 runs to 14 residues. CDR3 DNA: TGCAGTGCTCTCAGGGCAGGTCTGAATGAAAAACTGTTTTTT. Protein product: CSALRAGLNEKLFF.

This clonotype was counted only a few times. V is TRBV7-2 and J is TRBJ2-4; 8 bases line up with TRBD2. The J call is doubtful: the DNA matches TRBJ2-5 better. The CDR3 loop spans 15 amino acids. CDR1 is SGHTA, CDR2 FQGNSA, per germline. The CDR3 loop is CASSPSGTRMETQYF. CDR3 coding DNA: TGTGCCAGCAGCCCCTCCGGGACTAGGATGGAGACCCAGTACTTC.

This chain connects TRBV2 to TRBJ1-1; the D gene is possibly TRBD1 (6 bases). The CDR3 is 14 residues long. Germline V gives CDR1 SNHLY, CDR2 FYNNEI. V dropped 4 bases and J dropped 1 base, with 10 bases sitting between them. In nucleotides, the CDR3 is TGTGCCAGCAGTGTTACGGGACAGAACACTGAAGCTTTCTTT. Its translation: CASSVTGQNTEAFF.

This clonotype occurred a few times. The chain links TRBV5-1 to TRBJ2-7, with D possibly being TRBD2 (5 bases). The V end lost 0 bases, the J end lost 8 bases, and 24 bases lay between the germline ends. Looked up from germline, CDR1 is SGHRS and CDR2 is YFSETQ. The CDR3 is 17 amino acids. Here the CDR3 reads CASSLGSGGHSSYQQYF. CDR3 nucleotides: TGCGCCAGCAGCTTGGGGAGCGGTGGGCATTCCTCGTACCAGCAGTACTTC.

The chain employs TRBV29-1 and TRBJ1-2, with D hard to call. Germline V gene sequence: CDR1 SQVTM, CDR2 ANQGSEA. The CDR3 consists of 16 residues. V shed 0 bases and J shed 5 bases, with 19 bases lying between them. The CDR3 reads CSVEESWAMDEYGYTF. The CDR3, as DNA: TGCAGCGTTGAAGAAAGTTGGGCCATGGATGAGTATGGCTACACCTTC.

The chain recombines TRBV10-3 with TRBJ1-6, with TRBD1 matching over 8 bases. The CDR3 has 15 residues. The germline V gene has CDR1 ENHRY and CDR2 SYGVKD. Trimming cost V 1 base and J 4 bases; bases outside gene matches: 0. Here the CDR3 DNA reads TGTGCCATCAGTGAGTGGACAGGGTATAATTCACCCCTCCACTTT. This codes for CAISEWTGYNSPLHF.

V gene TRBV29-1 combines with J gene TRBJ2-7; 10 nucleotides align to TRBD2. V trimming: 4 bases; J trimming: 1 base; junction bases outside the gene matches: 13. CDR1 is SQVTM, CDR2 ANQGSEA, per germline. The CDR3 spans 17 residues. For the CDR3, the DNA is TGCAGCGTTGTCGGGACTAGCGTTTCCTTTGGGTCCTACGAGCAGTACTTC. Residues: CSVVGTSVSFGSYEQYF.